A selection of T cell receptor beta chains follows, all from one sample in a study of cytomegalovirus exposure and HLA in healthy donors. The repertoire was sequenced with immunoSEQ multiplex PCR; TCRdb's copy has only in-frame clones and lacks some. Of around 260,000 clones detected, 80% appear once; the ten largest clones hold approximately 0.3%. Sequenced sample: PBMCs. The receptors originated from a girl aged 2 to 10 in good health and CMV-seronegative. The CDR3 runs from the conserved cysteine through the conserved F or W. Fields, in order: V gene, J gene, clone size, D gene, CDR3 protein, CDR3 DNA. The D gene is left open where the match is weak. Expanded clones are given a class, and other clones once, few, many or no size at all.

v_gene: TRBV5-4
j_gene: TRBJ2-7
abundance: NA
d_gene: NA
CDR3aa: CASSLSLAPYEQYF
CDR3nt: TGTGCCAGCAGCTTATCGCTAGCACCCTACGAGCAGTACTTC

v_gene: TRBV5-1
j_gene: TRBJ2-1
abundance: few
d_gene: TRBD2
CDR3aa: CASSSWGLAGYNEQFF
CDR3nt: TGCGCCAGCAGCTCTTGGGGACTAGCGGGCTACAATGAGCAGTTCTTC

v_gene: TRBV19
j_gene: TRBJ1-2
abundance: NA
d_gene: NA
CDR3aa: CASSIAGMDYGYTF
CDR3nt: TGTGCCAGTAGTATAGCAGGTATGGACTATGGCTACACCTTC

v_gene: TRBV13
j_gene: TRBJ2-2
abundance: NA
d_gene: TRBD1
CDR3aa: CASSLQNRGQNTGELFF
CDR3nt: TGTGCCAGCAGCCTACAAAACAGGGGACAAAACACCGGGGAGCTGTTTTTT

v_gene: TRBV5-1
j_gene: TRBJ2-3
abundance: NA
d_gene: NA
CDR3aa: CASSLAGTTSTDTQYF
CDR3nt: TGCGCCAGCAGCTTGGCCGGGACAACAAGCACAGATACGCAGTATTTT

v_gene: TRBV7-8
j_gene: TRBJ1-6
abundance: NA
d_gene: NA
CDR3aa: CASSLAGRRSYNSPLHF
CDR3nt: TGTGCCAGCAGCTTAGCAGGGAGACGCTCCTATAATTCACCCCTCCACTTT

v_gene: TRBV9
j_gene: TRBJ2-7
abundance: NA
d_gene: NA
CDR3aa: CASSVAPLGLYDEQYF
CDR3nt: TGTGCCAGCAGCGTAGCTCCTCTGGGACTTTACGACGAGCAGTACTTC

v_gene: TRBV5-1
j_gene: TRBJ2-2
abundance: few
d_gene: TRBD2
CDR3aa: CASSEAGGPNGELFF
CDR3nt: TGCGCCAGCAGCGAAGCGGGGGGGCCGAACGGGGAGCTGTTTTTT

v_gene: TRBV4-1
j_gene: TRBJ1-4
abundance: NA
d_gene: TRBD1
CDR3aa: CASSQGTGNEKLFF
CDR3nt: TGCGCCAGCAGCCAAGGGACAGGGAATGAAAAACTGTTTTTT

v_gene: TRBV7-8
j_gene: TRBJ2-7
abundance: NA
d_gene: TRBD2
CDR3aa: CASSSRWEGGGLYEQYF
CDR3nt: TGTGCCAGCAGCTCCCGATGGGAGGGAGGCGGATTGTACGAGCAGTACTTC

v_gene: TRBV6-5
j_gene: TRBJ2-3
abundance: once
d_gene: TRBD2
CDR3aa: CASSVRGGRPDTQYF
CDR3nt: TGTGCCAGCAGTGTACGGGGGGGCCGGCCAGATACGCAGTATTTT

v_gene: TRBV14
j_gene: TRBJ2-7
abundance: NA
d_gene: NA
CDR3aa: CASSQVSLREQYF
CDR3nt: TGTGCCAGCAGCCAAGTTTCCCTGCGGGAGCAGTACTTC

v_gene: TRBV5-1
j_gene: TRBJ2-1
abundance: NA
d_gene: NA
CDR3aa: CASSLIRASYNEQFF
CDR3nt: TGCGCCAGCAGCTTGATCAGGGCCTCGTACAATGAGCAGTTCTTC

v_gene: TRBV28
j_gene: TRBJ2-7
abundance: NA
d_gene: TRBD2
CDR3aa: CASSLGLAGDREQYF
CDR3nt: TGTGCCAGCAGTTTAGGACTAGCGGGAGACCGCGAGCAGTACTTC

v_gene: TRBV7-6
j_gene: TRBJ1-5
abundance: NA
d_gene: NA
CDR3aa: CASSLMAGGTQPQHF
CDR3nt: TGTGCCAGCAGCTTAATGGCAGGCGGGACTCAGCCCCAGCATTTT

v_gene: TRBV27
j_gene: TRBJ2-7
abundance: once
d_gene: NA
CDR3aa: CASSFSEPYVEQYF
CDR3nt: TGTGCCAGCAGTTTTAGCGAACCCTACGTCGAGCAGTACTTC

v_gene: TRBV4-1
j_gene: TRBJ2-7
abundance: few
d_gene: NA
CDR3aa: CASSQVSQRSDYEQYF
CDR3nt: TGCGCCAGCAGCCAAGTAAGTCAGCGTTCCGACTACGAGCAGTACTTC

v_gene: TRBV27
j_gene: TRBJ1-3
abundance: NA
d_gene: NA
CDR3aa: CASSPLDSKRPGNTIYF
CDR3nt: TGTGCCAGCAGTCCCCTAGACAGCAAGAGACCTGGAAACACCATATATTTT

v_gene: TRBV5-1
j_gene: TRBJ2-6
abundance: few
d_gene: NA
CDR3aa: CASSVPPGAGANVLTF
CDR3nt: TGCGCCAGCAGCGTACCTCCAGGGGCTGGGGCCAACGTCCTGACTTTC

v_gene: TRBV27
j_gene: TRBJ1-3
abundance: once
d_gene: NA
CDR3aa: CASSRTGGNTIYF
CDR3nt: TGTGCCAGCAGTCGCACGGGGGGAAACACCATATATTTT

v_gene: TRBV27
j_gene: TRBJ2-5
abundance: NA
d_gene: TRBD1
CDR3aa: CASRRTGGFGETQYF
CDR3nt: TGTGCCAGCAGGAGGACAGGGGGCTTTGGAGAGACCCAGTACTTC

v_gene: TRBV14
j_gene: TRBJ2-5
abundance: NA
d_gene: NA
CDR3aa: CASSQVSGWETQYF
CDR3nt: TGTGCCAGCAGCCAAGTATCGGGTTGGGAGACCCAGTACTTC

v_gene: TRBV6-1
j_gene: TRBJ1-2
abundance: NA
d_gene: NA
CDR3aa: CASTGARTRYGYTF
CDR3nt: TGTGCCAGCACCGGAGCCCGCACCCGTTATGGCTACACCTTC

v_gene: TRBV19
j_gene: TRBJ2-7
abundance: few
d_gene: TRBD1
CDR3aa: CASSKGQALSYEQYF
CDR3nt: TGTGCCAGTAGTAAGGGACAGGCCCTCTCCTACGAGCAGTACTTC

v_gene: TRBV11-1
j_gene: TRBJ2-6
abundance: NA
d_gene: TRBD1
CDR3aa: CASSPRTGKAGANVLTF
CDR3nt: TGTGCCAGCAGCCCGAGGACAGGCAAGGCTGGGGCCAACGTCCTGACTTTC

v_gene: TRBV28
j_gene: TRBJ1-4
abundance: NA
d_gene: TRBD1
CDR3aa: CASSTWTGGIEKLFF
CDR3nt: TGTGCCAGCAGTACGTGGACAGGGGGAATTGAAAAACTGTTTTTT

v_gene: TRBV28
j_gene: TRBJ2-7
abundance: once
d_gene: NA
CDR3aa: CASSLRRYSSYEQYF
CDR3nt: TGTGCCAGCAGTTTGAGGCGGTATAGCTCCTACGAGCAGTACTTC